This T cell receptor (beta chain) is drawn from a study of T cell responses to AZD1222 COVID-19 vaccine. Whole-study context: Doses given second, at about 4 or about 12 weeks, were pooled.

This clone was recorded only once. Antigen: not known. The data were produced by immunoSEQ multiplex PCR, yet TCRdb's version contains in-frame clones alone and is incomplete. This table has 150,000 to 200,000 clones, roughly 87% appearing once. The study, taken as a whole, reports: The reported proportion of spike-specific TCRs targeting unmutated variant regions was nearly half. Among the donors, most were white British and more were female, and clonal diversity was possibly underestimated.

The TCR sequence derives from an adult in good health. The sample was peripheral blood, taken on day 0 of AZD1222 vaccination.

The CDR3 coding sequence is TGCAGCGGCCTCTGGGGGAGTGGAAACACCATATATTTT. Its protein is CSGLWGSGNTIYF. V and J are TRBV29-1 and TRBJ1-3; D might be TRBD1 (5 bases). The CDR3 is 13 residues long. Germline V CDR1 and CDR2: SQVTM, ANQGSEA. Trimming shortened V by 7 bases and J by 3 bases, and 13 bases separated the two germline ends.